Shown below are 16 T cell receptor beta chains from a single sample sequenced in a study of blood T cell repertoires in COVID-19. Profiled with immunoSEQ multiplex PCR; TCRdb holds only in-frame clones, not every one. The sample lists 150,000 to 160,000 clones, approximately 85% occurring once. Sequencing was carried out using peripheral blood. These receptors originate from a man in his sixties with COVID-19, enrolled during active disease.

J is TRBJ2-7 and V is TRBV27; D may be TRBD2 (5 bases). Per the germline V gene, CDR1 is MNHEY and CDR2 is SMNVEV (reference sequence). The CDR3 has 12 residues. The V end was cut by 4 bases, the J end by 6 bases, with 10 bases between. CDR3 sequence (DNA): TGTGCCAGCAGTTCCCCGGGGTCCGAGCAGTACTTC. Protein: CASSSPGSEQYF.

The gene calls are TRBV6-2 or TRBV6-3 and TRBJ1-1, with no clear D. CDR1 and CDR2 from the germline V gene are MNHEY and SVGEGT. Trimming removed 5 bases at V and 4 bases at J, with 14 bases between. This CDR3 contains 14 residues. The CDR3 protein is CASSGHQAVTEAFF. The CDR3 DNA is TGTGCCAGCAGTGGCCACCAGGCTGTCACTGAAGCTTTCTTT.

The CDR3 bases are TGTGCCAGCAGTAGCTCGGGACACCTGAACACTGAAGCTTTCTTT. Translation gives CASSSSGHLNTEAFF. The chain is built from TRBV6-5 and TRBJ1-1, with D perhaps TRBD1 (6 bases). Germline CDR1 is MNHEY and CDR2 is SVGAGI. The CDR3 is 15 residues long. With 5 bases removed from V and 0 bases from J, the gap between germline ends came to 13 bases.

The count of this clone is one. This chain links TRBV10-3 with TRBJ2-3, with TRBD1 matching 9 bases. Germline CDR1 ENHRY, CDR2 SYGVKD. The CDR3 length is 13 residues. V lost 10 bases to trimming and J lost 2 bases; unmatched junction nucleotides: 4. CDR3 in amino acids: CATWTGATDTQYF. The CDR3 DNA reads TGTGCCACCTGGACAGGGGCCACAGATACGCAGTATTTT.

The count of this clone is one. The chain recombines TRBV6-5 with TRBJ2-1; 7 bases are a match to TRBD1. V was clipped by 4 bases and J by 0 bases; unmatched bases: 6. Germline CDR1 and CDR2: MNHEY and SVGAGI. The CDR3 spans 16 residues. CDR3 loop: CASSSPRQGSYNEQFF. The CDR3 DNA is TGTGCCAGCAGTTCCCCCCGACAGGGCTCCTACAATGAGCAGTTCTTC.

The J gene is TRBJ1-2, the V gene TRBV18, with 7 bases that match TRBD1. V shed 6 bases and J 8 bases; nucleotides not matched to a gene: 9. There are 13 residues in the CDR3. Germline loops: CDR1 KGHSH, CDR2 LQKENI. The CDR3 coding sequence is TGTGCCAGCTCCCTCGACAGGGCGATGGGCTACACCTTC. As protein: CASSLDRAMGYTF.

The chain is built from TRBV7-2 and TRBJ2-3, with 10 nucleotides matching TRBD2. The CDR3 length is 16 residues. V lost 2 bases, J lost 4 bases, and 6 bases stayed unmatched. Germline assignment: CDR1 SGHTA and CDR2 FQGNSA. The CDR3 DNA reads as TGTGCCAGCAGCTTATACAGCGGGAGGGCCGCAGATACGCAGTATTTT. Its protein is CASSLYSGRAADTQYF.

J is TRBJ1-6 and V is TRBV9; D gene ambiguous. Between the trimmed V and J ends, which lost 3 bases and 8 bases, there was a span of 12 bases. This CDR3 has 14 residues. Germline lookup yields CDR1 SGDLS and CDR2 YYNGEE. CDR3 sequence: CASSALDRDSPLHF. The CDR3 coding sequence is TGTGCCAGCAGCGCCCTTGATCGGGATTCACCCCTCCACTTT.

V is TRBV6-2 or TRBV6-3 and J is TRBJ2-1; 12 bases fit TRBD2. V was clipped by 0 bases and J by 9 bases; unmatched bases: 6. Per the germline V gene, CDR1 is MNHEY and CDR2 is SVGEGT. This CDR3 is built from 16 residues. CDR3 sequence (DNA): TGTGCCAGCAGTTACTCGAATCGACTAGCGGGGGCTGAGCAGTTCTTC. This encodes CASSYSNRLAGAEQFF.

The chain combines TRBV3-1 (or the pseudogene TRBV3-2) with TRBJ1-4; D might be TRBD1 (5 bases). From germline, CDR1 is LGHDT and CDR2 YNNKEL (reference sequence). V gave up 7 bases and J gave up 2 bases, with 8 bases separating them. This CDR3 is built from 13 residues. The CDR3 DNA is TGTGCCAGCACCCGGGGGACTAATGAAAAACTGTTTTTT. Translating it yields CASTRGTNEKLFF.

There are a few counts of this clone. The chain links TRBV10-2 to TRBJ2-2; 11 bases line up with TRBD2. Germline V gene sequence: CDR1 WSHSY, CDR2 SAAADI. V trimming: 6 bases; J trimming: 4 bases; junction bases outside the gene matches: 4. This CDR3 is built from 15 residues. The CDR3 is CASRVAGGLTGELFF. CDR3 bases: TGCGCCAGCAGAGTAGCGGGAGGGCTCACCGGGGAGCTGTTTTTT.

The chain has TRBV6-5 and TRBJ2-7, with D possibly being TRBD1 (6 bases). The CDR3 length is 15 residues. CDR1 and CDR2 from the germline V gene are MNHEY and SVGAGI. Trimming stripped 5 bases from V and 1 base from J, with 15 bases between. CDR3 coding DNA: TGTGCCAGCAGTCTAGGGACAATTCCATCCTACGAGCAGTACTTC. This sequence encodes CASSLGTIPSYEQYF.

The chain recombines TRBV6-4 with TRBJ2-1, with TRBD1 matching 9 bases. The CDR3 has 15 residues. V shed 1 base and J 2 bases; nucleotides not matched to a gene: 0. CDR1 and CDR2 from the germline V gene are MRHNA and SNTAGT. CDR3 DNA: TGTGCCAGCAGTGACTGGGACAGGGCCTACAATGAGCAGTTCTTC. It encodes CASSDWDRAYNEQFF.

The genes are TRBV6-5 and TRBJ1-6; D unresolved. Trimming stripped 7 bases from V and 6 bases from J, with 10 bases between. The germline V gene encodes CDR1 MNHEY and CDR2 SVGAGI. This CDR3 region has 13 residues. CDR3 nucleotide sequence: TGTGCCAGCAACGAGGATCTTAATTCACCCCTCCACTTT. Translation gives CASNEDLNSPLHF.

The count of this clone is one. CDR3 residues: CASSPTPLGGYGYTF. The DNA for the CDR3 is TGTGCCAGCAGCCCGACCCCCTTAGGGGGCTATGGCTACACCTTC. The genes are TRBV7-2 and TRBJ1-2; TRBD1 is a possible D gene (6 bases). The CDR3 has 15 residues. Germline CDR1 and CDR2: SGHTA and FQGNSA. V was trimmed by 5 bases and J by 4 bases, leaving 17 bases between them.

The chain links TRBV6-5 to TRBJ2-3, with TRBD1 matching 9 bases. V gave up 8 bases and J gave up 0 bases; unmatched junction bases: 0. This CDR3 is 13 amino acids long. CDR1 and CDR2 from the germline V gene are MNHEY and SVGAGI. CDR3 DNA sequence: TGTGCCAGCGGGACAGGGAGCACAGATACGCAGTATTTT. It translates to CASGTGSTDTQYF.